This T cell receptor beta chain was recorded in a study of molecular identifiers for immune sequencing clone quantification. Study results and caveats: Amid approximately 1 million naive cells, spiked Jurkat TCR RNA from one cell was reportedly still detectable. Clones above 20 RNA copies contained over 98% of effector molecules but under 1% of naive ones.

Libraries of naive CD8 T cells were made from about 20,000 to 1,000,000 sorted cells. They used 10%, 30% or 50% RNA. In regard to this clonotype: The antigen is not known.

In germline, CDR1 is MGHRA, CDR2 YSYEKL. The CDR3 totals 13 residues. The V end was cut by 0 bases, the J end by 6 bases, with 5 bases between. TCRdb processed the PCR reads anew with MiXCR; each CDR3 protein has one entry. The repertoire holds around 460,000 distinct CDR3 sequences, with around 23% as singletons. The source material was naive CD8+ T cells from blood, with Jurkat cell RNA spiked in. Specified subset: FACS-sorted CD8+CD4-CCR7+CD45RA+ naive T cells. The chain couples TRBV4-1 to TRBJ2-2; no firm D call. The sequence came from a human donor in good health. Some libraries in this study had Jurkat cell RNA spiked in. DNA of the CDR3: TGCGCCAGCAGCCAAGAATATGCCGGGGAGCTGTTTTTT. This gives the protein CASSQEYAGELFF.